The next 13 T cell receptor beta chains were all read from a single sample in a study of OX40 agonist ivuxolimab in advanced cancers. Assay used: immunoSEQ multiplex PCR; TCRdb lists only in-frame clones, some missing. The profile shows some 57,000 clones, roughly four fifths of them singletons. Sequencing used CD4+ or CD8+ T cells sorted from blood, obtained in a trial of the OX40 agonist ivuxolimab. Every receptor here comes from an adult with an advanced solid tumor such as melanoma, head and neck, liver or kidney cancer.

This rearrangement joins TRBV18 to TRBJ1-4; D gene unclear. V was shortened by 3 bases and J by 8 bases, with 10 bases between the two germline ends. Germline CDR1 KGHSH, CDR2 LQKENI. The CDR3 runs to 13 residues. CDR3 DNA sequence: TGTGCCAGCTCACCGGGAGACCGCGAAAAACTGTTTTTT. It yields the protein CASSPGDREKLFF.

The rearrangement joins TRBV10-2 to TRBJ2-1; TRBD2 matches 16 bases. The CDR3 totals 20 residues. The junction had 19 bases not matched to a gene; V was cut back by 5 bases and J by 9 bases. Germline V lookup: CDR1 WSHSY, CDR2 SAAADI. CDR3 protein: CASSSRIPGLAGGLGREQFF. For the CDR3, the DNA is TGCGCCAGCAGTTCTAGAATCCCGGGACTAGCGGGGGGGCTGGGGCGTGAGCAGTTCTTC.

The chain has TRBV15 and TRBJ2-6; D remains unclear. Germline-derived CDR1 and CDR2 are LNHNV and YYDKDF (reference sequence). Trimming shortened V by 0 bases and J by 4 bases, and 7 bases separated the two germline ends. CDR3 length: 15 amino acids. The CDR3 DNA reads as TGTGCCACCAGCAGAGATTGGCAAGGGGCCAACGTCCTGACTTTC. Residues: CATSRDWQGANVLTF.

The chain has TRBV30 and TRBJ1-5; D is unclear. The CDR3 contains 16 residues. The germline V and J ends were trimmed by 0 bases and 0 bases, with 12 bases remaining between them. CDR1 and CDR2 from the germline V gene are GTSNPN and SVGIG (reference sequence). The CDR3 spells CAWSVEGDYSNQPQHF. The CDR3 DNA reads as TGTGCCTGGAGTGTAGAAGGAGATTATAGCAATCAGCCCCAGCATTTT.

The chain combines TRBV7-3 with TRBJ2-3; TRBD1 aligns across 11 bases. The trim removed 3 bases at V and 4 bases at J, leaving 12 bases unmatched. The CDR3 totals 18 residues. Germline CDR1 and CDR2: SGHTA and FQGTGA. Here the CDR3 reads CASSFLGQGGTAPDTQYF. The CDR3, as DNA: TGTGCCAGCAGCTTCCTGGGACAGGGGGGCACTGCCCCAGATACGCAGTATTTT.

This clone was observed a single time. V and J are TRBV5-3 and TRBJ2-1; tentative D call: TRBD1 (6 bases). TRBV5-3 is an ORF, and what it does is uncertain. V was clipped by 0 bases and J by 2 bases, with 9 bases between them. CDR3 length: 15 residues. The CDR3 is CARSLDEGAYNEQFF. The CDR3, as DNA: TGTGCCAGAAGCTTGGATGAGGGGGCCTACAATGAGCAGTTCTTC.

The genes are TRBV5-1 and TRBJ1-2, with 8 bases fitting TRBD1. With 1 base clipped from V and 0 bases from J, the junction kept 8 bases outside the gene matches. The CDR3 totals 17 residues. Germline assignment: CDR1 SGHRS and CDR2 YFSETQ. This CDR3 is CASSLTGGAPPNYGYTF. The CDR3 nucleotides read TGCGCCAGCAGCTTGACAGGGGGTGCGCCTCCTAACTATGGCTACACCTTC.

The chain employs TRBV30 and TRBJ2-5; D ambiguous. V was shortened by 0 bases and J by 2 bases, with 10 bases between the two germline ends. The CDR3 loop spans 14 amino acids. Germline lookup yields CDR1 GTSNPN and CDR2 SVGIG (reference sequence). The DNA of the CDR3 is TGTGCCTGGAGTGTACGGCCACTGCAAGAGACCCAGTACTTC. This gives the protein CAWSVRPLQETQYF.

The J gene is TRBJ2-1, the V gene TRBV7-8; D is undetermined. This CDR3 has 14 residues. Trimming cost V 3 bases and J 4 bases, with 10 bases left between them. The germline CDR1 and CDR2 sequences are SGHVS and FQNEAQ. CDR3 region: CASSLGPVYNEQFF. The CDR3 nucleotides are TGTGCCAGCAGCTTGGGTCCAGTTTACAATGAGCAGTTCTTC.

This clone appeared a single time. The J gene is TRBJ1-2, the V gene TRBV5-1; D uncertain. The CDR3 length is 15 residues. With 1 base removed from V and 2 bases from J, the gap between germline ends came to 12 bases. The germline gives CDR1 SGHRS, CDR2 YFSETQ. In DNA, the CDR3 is TGCGCCAGCAGCTTGACCCCACAGAAAAACTATGGCTACACCTTC. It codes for CASSLTPQKNYGYTF.

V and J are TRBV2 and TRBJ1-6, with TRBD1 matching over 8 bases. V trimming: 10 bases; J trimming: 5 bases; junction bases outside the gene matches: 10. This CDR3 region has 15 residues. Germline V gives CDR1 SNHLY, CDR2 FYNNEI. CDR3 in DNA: TGTGCCATCTCCAAAGGGACAGGCAATAATTCACCCCTCCACTTT. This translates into CAISKGTGNNSPLHF.

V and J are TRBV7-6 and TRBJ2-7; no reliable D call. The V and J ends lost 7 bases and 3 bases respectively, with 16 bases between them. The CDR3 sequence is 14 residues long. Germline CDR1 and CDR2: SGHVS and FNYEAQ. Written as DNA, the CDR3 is TGTGCCAGCACCCAATGGGCAGGAGACTACGAGCAGTACTTC. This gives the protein CASTQWAGDYEQYF.

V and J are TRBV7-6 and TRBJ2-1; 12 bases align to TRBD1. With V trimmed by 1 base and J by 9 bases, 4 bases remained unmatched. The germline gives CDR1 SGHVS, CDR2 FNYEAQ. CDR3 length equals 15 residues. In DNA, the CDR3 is TGTGCCAGCAGCTTAGTGGGACAGGGGGCTGGTGAGCAGTTCTTC. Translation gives CASSLVGQGAGEQFF.